This T cell receptor beta chain was profiled in a study of control samples from healthy donors and cancer patients. Some clones are missing from TCRdb's copy, which holds only in-frame ones; the method was immunoSEQ multiplex PCR. The repertoire has roughly 140,000 clones, around 90% of them found once; the top ten carry around 4.7%. Germline CDR1 MNHEY, CDR2 SVGAGI. V lost 2 bases, J lost 1 base, and 15 bases lay in between. CDR3 length: 16 residues. This clone was counted once. The origin of this receptor is a man aged 25 to 40 in good health. Sequenced: blood. V and J are TRBV6-5 and TRBJ2-7; D assignment may be TRBD1 or TRBD2 (5 bases each). The CDR3 sequence is CASSYQVGARSYEQYF. CDR3 coding DNA: TGTGCCAGCAGTTACCAGGTCGGGGCACGATCCTACGAGCAGTACTTC.